This T cell receptor beta chain was identified in a study of blood T cell repertoires in COVID-19. Study-wide context: From the United States, Italy and Spain came samples of acute and convalescent COVID-19. Sample material is recorded as cDNA or gDNA derived from T cells, B-cell-depleted T cells, or PBMCs.

Study processing details: Reference gene primer amplification yielded estimated nucleated cell counts. Repertoires were generated with immunoSEQ multiplex PCR, while TCRdb's copy carries only in-frame clones and drops some. From that table come the V and J calls and clone size; the DNA was used to work out D and trimming. The data contain 120,000 or so clones, 85% to 90% of them seen just once; the ten biggest clones take up about a quarter. The CDR3 is 14 residues long. From germline, CDR1 is SGDLS and CDR2 YYNGEE. The junction had 6 bases not matched to a gene; V was cut back by 3 bases and J by 8 bases.

This chain joins TRBV9 and TRBJ2-2, with 8 bases matching TRBD1. The TCR was taken from a woman of 80 years or more with acute or convalescent COVID-19. Sequences were obtained from peripheral blood. CDR3 coding DNA: TGTGCCAGCAGCGCTGCAGGGGGCTCGGGGGAGCTGTTTTTT. Residues: CASSAAGGSGELFF. The full variable domain, rest sourced from reference TRBV9 and TRBJ2-2, is DSGVTQTPKHLITATGQRVTLRCSPRSGDLSVYWYQQSLDQGLQFLIQYYNGEERAKGNILERFSAQQFPDLHSELNLSSLELGDSALYFCASSAAGGSGELFFGEGSRLTVL.